Given below is one T cell receptor beta chain in context. The antigen remains unidentified. The V end lost 2 bases, the J end lost 7 bases, and 17 bases lay between the germline ends. The CDR3 is 15 amino acids. Germline V CDR1 and CDR2: MNHNY, SVGAGI (reference sequence). The PCR made use of 60 Vbeta and 13 Jbeta primers. Measured with immunoSEQ multiplex PCR; TCRdb has only the in-frame clones, and not every one. The sample carries 150,000 to 200,000 clones, roughly 80% recorded once. This sample stems from a study of cytomegalovirus exposure and HLA in healthy donors. Study observations and caveats: Reported performance of the classifier showed diagnosis of cytomegalovirus status with high specificity and sensitivity.

The material sequenced was PBMCs. The clonotype originates from a man aged 45-65 years in good health and CMV-seropositive. The V gene is TRBV6-6, the J gene TRBJ1-2; D not certain. The CDR3 protein is CASSYMETSPGGYTF. CDR3 DNA: TGTGCCAGCAGTTACATGGAGACCTCGCCGGGTGGCTACACCTTC.